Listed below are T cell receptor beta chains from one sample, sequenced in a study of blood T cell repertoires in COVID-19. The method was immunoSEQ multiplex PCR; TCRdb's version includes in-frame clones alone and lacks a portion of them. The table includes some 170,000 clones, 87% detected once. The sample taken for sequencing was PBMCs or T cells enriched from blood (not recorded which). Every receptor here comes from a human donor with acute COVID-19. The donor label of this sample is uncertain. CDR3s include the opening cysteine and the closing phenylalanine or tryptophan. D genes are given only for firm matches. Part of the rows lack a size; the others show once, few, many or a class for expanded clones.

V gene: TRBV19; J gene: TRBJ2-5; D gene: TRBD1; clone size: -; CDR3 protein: CASSQDRLEETQYF; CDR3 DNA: TGTGCCAGTAGTCAGGACAGGCTCGAGGAGACCCAGTACTTC
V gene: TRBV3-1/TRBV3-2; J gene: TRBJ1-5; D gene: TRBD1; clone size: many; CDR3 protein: CASSQGTGERNQPQHF; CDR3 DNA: TGTGCCAGCAGCCAAGGAACAGGGGAAAGGAATCAGCCCCAGCATTTT
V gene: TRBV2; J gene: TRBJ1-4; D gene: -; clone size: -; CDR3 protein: CASRGGGVNEKLFF; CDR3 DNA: TGTGCCAGCAGGGGGGGAGGAGTCAATGAAAAACTGTTTTTT
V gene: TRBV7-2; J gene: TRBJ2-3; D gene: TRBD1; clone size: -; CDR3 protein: CASSLNNRGTDTQYF; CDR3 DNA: TGTGCCAGCAGCTTAAATAACAGGGGAACAGATACGCAGTATTTT
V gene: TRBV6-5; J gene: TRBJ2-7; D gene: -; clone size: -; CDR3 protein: CASSYSGGGTYEQYF; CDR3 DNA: TGTGCCAGCAGTTACTCCGGAGGGGGCACCTACGAGCAGTACTTC
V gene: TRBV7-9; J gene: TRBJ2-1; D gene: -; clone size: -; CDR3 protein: CASSLEGVGFEHEQFF; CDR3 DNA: TGTGCCAGCAGCTTAGAAGGGGTAGGTTTTGAGCATGAGCAGTTCTTC
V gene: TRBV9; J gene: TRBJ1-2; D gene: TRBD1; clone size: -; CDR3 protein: CASSLSSGGVYGYTF; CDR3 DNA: TGTGCCAGCAGCCTTTCCTCAGGGGGCGTTTATGGCTACACCTTC
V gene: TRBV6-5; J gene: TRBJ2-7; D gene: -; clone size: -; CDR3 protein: CAAKGGGLIAEQYF; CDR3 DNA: TGTGCCGCAAAAGGGGGGGGGCTCATAGCGGAGCAGTACTTC
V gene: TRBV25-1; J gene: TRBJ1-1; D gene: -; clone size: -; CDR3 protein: CASSPVGTEAFF; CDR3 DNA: TGTGCCAGCAGTCCGGTTGGCACTGAAGCTTTCTTT
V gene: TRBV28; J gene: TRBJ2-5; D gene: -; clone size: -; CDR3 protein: CASSFQGLTQYF; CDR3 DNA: TGTGCCAGCAGTTTCCAGGGACTGACCCAGTACTTC
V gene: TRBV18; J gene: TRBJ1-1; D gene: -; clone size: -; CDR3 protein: CASSLRGVGSTEAFF; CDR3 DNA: TGTGCCAGCTCACTTCGGGGGGTGGGCTCTACTGAAGCTTTCTTT
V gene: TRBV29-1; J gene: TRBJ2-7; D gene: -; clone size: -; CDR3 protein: CSSLVGVLYEQYF; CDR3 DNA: TGCAGCTCTTTGGTCGGGGTTCTCTACGAGCAGTACTTC
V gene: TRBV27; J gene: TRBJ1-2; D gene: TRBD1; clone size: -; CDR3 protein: CASSSLQGLPYGYTF; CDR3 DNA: TGTGCCAGCAGTAGTCTACAGGGGCTTCCCTATGGCTACACCTTC
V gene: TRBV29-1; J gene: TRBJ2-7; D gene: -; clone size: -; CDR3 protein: CSVGEVYEQYF; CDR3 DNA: TGCAGCGTTGGGGAGGTCTACGAGCAGTACTTC
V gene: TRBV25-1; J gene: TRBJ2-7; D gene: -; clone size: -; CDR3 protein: CASSEGGGSSYEQYF; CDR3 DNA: TGTGCCAGCAGTGAAGGGGGCGGTTCCTCCTACGAGCAGTACTTC
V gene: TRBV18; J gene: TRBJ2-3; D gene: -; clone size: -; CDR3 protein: CASSPPAGGDTQYF; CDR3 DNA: TGTGCCAGCTCACCCCCAGCAGGGGGGGATACGCAGTATTTT
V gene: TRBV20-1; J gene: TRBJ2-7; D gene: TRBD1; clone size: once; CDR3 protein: CSASPLGQDYEQYF; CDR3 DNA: TGCAGTGCTAGTCCTCTCGGACAGGACTACGAGCAGTACTTC
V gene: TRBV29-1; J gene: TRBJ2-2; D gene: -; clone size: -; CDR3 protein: CSVQTGELFF; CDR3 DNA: TGCAGCGTTCAGACCGGGGAGCTGTTTTTT